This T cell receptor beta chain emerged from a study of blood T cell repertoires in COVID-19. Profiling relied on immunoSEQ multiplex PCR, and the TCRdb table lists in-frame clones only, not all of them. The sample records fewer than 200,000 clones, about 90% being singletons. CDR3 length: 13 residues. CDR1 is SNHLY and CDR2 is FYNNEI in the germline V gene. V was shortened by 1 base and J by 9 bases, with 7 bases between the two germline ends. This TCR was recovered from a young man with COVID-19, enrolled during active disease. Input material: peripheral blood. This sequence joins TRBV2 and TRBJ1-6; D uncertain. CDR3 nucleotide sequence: TGTGCCAGCAGTGAAGAGTGGGCTTCACCCCTCCACTTT. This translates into CASSEEWASPLHF. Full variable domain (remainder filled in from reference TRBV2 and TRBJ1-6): EPEVTQTPSHQVTQMGQEVILRCVPISNHLYFYWYRQILGQKVEFLVSFYNNEISEKSEIFDDQFSVERPDGSNFTLKIRSTKLEDSAMYFCASSEEWASPLHFGNGTRLTVT.